This T cell receptor beta chain was captured in a study of beta chain features in type 1 diabetes. The germline V and J ends were trimmed by 0 bases and 0 bases, with 8 bases remaining between them. Germline V gene lookup returns CDR1 LGHNA and CDR2 YSLEER. The CDR3 has 15 amino acids. The authors reverse transcribed all of the isolated RNA, so sequencing captured expressed TCRB transcripts. This table comes from immunoSEQ multiplex PCR, and its TCRdb copy is limited to in-frame clones, with some not included. The data show under 950,000 clones, 15% to 20% seen once. The receptor was derived from a woman younger than 35 in good health. The sample was naive CD4+ T cells from blood. The chain joins TRBV4-3 to TRBJ1-1; the D is unclear. CDR3 protein: CASSQDANLNTEAFF. CDR3 DNA: TGCGCCAGCAGCCAAGATGCCAACTTGAACACTGAAGCTTTCTTT.